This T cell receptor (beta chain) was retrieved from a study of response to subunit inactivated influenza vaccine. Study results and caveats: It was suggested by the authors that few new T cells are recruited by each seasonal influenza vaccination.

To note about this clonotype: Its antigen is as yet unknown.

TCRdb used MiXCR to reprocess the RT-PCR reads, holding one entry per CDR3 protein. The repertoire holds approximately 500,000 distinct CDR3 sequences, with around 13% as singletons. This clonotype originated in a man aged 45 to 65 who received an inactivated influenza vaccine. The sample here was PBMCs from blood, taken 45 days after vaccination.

DNA for the CDR3: TGTGCCAGCGGTCAGGGGGCGTCTAATGAAAAACTGTTTTTT. Translated: CASGQGASNEKLFF. The rearrangement joins TRBV10-3 to TRBJ1-4; 8 bases line up with TRBD1. Trimming at V came to 10 bases and at J to 3 bases, leaving 7 bases not matched to a gene. The germline V gene has CDR1 ENHRY and CDR2 SYGVKD. The CDR3 is 14 residues long.